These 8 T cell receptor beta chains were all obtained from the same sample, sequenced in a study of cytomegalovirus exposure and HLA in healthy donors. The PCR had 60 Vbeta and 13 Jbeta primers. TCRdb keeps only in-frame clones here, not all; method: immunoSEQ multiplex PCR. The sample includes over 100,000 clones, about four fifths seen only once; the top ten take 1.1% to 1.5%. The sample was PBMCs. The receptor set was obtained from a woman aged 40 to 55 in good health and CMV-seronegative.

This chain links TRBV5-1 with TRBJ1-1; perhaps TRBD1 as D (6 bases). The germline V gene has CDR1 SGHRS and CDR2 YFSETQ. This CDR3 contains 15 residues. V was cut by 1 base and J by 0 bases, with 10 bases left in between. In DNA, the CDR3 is TGCGCCAGCAGCTTGCAGGGGACATTGAACACTGAAGCTTTCTTT. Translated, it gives CASSLQGTLNTEAFF.

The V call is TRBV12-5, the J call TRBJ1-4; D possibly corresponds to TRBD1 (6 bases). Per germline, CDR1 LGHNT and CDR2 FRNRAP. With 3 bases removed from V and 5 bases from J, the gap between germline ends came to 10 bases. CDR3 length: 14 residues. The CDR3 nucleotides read TGTGCTAGTGGTTTTGGGCAGGGGAATGAAAAACTGTTTTTT. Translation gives CASGFGQGNEKLFF.

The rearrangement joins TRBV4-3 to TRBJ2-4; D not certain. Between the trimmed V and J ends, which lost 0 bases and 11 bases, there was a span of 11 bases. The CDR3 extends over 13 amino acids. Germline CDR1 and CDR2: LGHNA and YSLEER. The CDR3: CASSQDERRLQYF. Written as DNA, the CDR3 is TGCGCCAGCAGCCAAGACGAGAGGCGCCTTCAGTACTTC.

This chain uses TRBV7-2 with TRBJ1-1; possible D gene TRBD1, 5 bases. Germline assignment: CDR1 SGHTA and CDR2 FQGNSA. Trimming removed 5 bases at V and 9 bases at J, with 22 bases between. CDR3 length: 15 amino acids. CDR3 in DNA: TGTGCCAGCAGCCTACGGCCAGGGACGAGGACTAAAGCTTTCTTT. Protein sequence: CASSLRPGTRTKAFF.

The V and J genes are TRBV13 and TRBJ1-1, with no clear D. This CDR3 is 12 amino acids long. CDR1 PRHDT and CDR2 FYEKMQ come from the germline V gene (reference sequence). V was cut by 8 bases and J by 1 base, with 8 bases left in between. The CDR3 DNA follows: TGTGCCAGCGGCAGTACGAACACTGAAGCTTTCTTT. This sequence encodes CASGSTNTEAFF.

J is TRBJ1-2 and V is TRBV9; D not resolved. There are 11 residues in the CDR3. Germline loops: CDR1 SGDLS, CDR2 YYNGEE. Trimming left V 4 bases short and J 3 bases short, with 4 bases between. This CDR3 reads CASSRDYGYTF. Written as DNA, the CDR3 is TGTGCCAGCAGCAGAGACTATGGCTACACCTTC.

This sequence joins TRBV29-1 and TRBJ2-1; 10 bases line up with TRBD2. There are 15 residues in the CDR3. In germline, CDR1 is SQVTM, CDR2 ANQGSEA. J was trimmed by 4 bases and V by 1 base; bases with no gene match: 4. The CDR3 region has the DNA TGCAGCGTTGAAGCCGGGACTAGCGAATACAATGAGCAGTTCTTC. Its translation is CSVEAGTSEYNEQFF.

CDR3 DNA: TGTGCCAGTAGTTCTTATAGCGGCGGATTTCGAGAGACCCAGTACTTC. Translation gives CASSSYSGGFRETQYF. V usage is TRBV19 and J usage is TRBJ2-5; tentatively, D is TRBD2 (6 bases). Germline V gene data show CDR1 as LNHDA and CDR2 as SQIVND (reference sequence). Trimming removed 5 bases at V and 4 bases at J, with 20 bases between. This CDR3 is built from 16 residues.